This TCR beta chain was recovered during a study of PD-L1 blockade in urothelial cancer. The overall study: Men with urothelial cancer arising in the bladder made up about 90% of the roughly 30 patients. Timepoints chosen for blood analysis were 3 weeks (second dose) and 6 weeks after treatment start.

V trimming: 4 bases; J trimming: 6 bases; junction bases outside the gene matches: 7. Per the germline V gene, CDR1 is SQVTM and CDR2 is ANQGSEA. This CDR3 spans 13 amino acids. Generated by immunoSEQ multiplex PCR, the TCRdb table keeps only in-frame clones and is missing some. The sample records about 50,000 clones, around 85% being singletons. Time point in this sample: peripheral blood 6 weeks after treatment start. The TCR sequence derives from a man aged 45-60 years with urothelial cancer. J is TRBJ2-7 and V is TRBV29-1; 9 nucleotides match TRBD1. The source material was PBMCs, sampled around atezolizumab (anti-PD-L1) treatment. CDR3 sequence (DNA): TGCAGCGTTGGACCGGGACAGGGCTTCGAGCAGTACTTC. Its translation: CSVGPGQGFEQYF.